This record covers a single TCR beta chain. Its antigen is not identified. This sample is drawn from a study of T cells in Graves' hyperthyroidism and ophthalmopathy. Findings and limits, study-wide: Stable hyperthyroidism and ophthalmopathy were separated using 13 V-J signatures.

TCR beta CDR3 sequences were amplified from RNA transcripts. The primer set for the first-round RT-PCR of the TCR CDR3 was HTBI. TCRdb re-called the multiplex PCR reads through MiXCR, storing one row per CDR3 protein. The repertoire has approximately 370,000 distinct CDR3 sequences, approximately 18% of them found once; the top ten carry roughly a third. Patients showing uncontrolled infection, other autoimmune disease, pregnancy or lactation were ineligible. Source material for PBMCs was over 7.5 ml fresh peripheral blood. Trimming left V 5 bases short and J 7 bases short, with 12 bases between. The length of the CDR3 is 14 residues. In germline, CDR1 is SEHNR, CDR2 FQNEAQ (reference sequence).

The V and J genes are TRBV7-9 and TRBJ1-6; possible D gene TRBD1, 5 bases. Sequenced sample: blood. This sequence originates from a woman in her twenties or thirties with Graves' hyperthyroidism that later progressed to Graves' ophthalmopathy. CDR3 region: CASSLTDSNSPLHF. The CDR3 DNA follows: TGTGCCAGCAGCCTGACAGATAGCAATTCACCCCTCCACTTT.